This TCR beta chain was sequenced during a study of early T cells in non-severe SARS-CoV-2 infection. Looking at the study overall: Chains from this unsorted whole-blood bulk RNA could not be paired. Points from the study as a whole: Comparison of clonotypes with VDJdb favored anti-spike CD8 responses while missing private and CD4 specificities.

The protocol attached unique molecular identifiers to individual cDNA molecules. TCRdb used MiXCR to reprocess the 5' RACE reads, holding one entry per CDR3 protein. Among approximately 79,000 distinct CDR3 sequences, about 13% were seen once, and the ten largest hold approximately 6%. This clonotype was detected only a few times. The antigen remains undetermined. Trimming left V 4 bases short and J 0 bases short, with 14 bases between. The germline V gene encodes CDR1 SGDLS and CDR2 YYNGEE. The CDR3 has 16 residues. The source is an adult who was a healthcare worker with PCR-confirmed SARS-CoV-2 infection or an uninfected control (not recorded which). The material sequenced was whole blood. This chain uses TRBV9 with TRBJ2-4, with D perhaps matching TRBD1 or TRBD2 (7 bases each). As DNA, the CDR3 is TGTGCCAGCAGCCCCAGGGGGGGATTAGCCAAAAACATTCAGTACTTC. Encoded protein: CASSPRGGLAKNIQYF.